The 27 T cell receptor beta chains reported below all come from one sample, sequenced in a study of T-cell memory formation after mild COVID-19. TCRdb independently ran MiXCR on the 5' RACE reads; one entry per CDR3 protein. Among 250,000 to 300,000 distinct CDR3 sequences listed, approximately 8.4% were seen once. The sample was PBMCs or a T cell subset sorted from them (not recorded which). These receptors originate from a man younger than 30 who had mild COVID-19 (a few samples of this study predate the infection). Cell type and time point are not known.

CDR3 in amino acids: CASSTGTGVTKNIQYF. The CDR3 DNA reads as TGTGCCAGCAGCACTGGGACAGGGGTAACAAAAAACATTCAGTACTTC. The rearrangement links TRBV7-3 to TRBJ2-4; 10 bases line up with TRBD1. This CDR3 spans 16 amino acids. Germline V CDR1 and CDR2: SGHTA, FQGTGA. The V segment lost 5 bases and the J segment 4 bases; nucleotides outside the gene matches: 8. Full variable domain (remainder filled in from reference TRBV7-3 and TRBJ2-4): GAGVSQTPSNKVTEKGKYVELRCDPISGHTALYWYRQSLGQGPEFLIYFQGTGAADDSGLPNDRFFAVRPEGSVSTLKIQRTERGDSAVYLCASSTGTGVTKNIQYFGAGTRLSVL.

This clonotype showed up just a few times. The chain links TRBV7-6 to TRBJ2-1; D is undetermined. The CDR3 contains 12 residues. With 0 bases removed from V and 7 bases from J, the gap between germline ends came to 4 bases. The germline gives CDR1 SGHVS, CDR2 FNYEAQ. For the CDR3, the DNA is TGTGCCAGCAGCTTAGCACGAAATGAGCAGTTCTTC. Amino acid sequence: CASSLARNEQFF.

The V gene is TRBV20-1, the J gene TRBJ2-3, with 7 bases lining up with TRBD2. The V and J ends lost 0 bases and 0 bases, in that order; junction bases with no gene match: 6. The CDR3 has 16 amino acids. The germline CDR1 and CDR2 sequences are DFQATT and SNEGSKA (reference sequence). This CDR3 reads CSARELPGGSTDTQYF. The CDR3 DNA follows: TGCAGTGCTAGAGAGCTCCCCGGGGGGAGCACAGATACGCAGTATTTT.

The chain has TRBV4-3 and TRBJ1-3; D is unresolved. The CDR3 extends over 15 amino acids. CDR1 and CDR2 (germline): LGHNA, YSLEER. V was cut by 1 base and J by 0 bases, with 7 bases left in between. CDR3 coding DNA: TGCGCCAGCAGCCAAGTCTGGGACTCTGGAAACACCATATATTTT. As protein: CASSQVWDSGNTIYF.

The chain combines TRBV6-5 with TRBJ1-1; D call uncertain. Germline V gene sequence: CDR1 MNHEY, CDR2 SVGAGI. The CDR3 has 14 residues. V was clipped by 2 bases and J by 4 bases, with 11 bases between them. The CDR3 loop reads CASSYANSGTEAFF. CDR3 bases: TGTGCCAGCAGTTACGCAAACTCGGGCACTGAAGCTTTCTTT.

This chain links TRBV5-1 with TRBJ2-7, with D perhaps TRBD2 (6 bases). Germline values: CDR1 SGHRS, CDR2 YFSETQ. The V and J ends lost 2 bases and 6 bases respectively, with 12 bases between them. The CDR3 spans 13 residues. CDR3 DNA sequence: TGCGCCAGCAGCTTATTTCTGGGAGGCGAGCAGTACGTC. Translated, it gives CASSLFLGGEQYV.

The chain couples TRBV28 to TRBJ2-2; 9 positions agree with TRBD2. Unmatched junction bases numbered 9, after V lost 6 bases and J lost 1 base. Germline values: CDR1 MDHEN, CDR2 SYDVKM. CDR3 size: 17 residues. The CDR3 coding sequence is TGTGCCAGCAGGATCGCTGGTAGCGGGGGGAACACCGGGGAGCTGTTTTTT. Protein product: CASRIAGSGGNTGELFF.

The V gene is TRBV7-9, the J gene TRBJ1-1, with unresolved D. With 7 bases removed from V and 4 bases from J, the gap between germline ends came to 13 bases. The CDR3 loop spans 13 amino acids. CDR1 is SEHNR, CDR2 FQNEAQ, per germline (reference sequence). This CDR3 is CASISSGPTEAFF. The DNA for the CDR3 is TGTGCCAGCATATCATCCGGGCCCACTGAAGCTTTCTTT.

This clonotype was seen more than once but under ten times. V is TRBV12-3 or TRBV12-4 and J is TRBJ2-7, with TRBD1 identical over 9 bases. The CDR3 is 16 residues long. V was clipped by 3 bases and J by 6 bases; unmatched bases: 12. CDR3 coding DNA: TGTGCCAGCAGTTTCGGGGGGCCCGACAGGGGGGCCGAGCAGTACTTC. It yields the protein CASSFGGPDRGAEQYF.

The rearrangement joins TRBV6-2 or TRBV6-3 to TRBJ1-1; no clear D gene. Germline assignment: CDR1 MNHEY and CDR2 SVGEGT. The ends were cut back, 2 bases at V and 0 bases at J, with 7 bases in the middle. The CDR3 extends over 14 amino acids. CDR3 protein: CASSYRSMNTEAFF. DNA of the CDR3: TGTGCCAGCAGTTACAGGAGCATGAACACTGAAGCTTTCTTT.

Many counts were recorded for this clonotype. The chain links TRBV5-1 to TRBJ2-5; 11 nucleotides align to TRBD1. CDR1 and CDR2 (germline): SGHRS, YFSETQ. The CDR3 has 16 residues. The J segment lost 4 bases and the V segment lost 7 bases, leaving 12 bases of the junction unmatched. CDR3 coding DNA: TGCGCCAGCTTTCCAAGGACAGGGGGCGCGGGAGAGACCCAGTACTTC. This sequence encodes CASFPRTGGAGETQYF.

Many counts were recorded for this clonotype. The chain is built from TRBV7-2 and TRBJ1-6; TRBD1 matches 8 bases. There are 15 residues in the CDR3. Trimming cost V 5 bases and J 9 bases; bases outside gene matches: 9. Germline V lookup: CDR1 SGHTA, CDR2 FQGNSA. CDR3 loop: CASSQGQVGSSPLHF. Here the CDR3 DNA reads TGTGCCAGCAGCCAGGGACAGGTTGGGTCTTCACCCCTCCACTTT.

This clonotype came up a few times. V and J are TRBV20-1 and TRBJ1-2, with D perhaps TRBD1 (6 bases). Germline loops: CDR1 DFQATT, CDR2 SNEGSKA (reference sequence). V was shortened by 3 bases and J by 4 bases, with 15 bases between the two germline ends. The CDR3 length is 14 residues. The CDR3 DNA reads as TGCAGTGCTAGCCTCCGGGGGCTGGGCTATGGCTACACCTTC. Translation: CSASLRGLGYGYTF.

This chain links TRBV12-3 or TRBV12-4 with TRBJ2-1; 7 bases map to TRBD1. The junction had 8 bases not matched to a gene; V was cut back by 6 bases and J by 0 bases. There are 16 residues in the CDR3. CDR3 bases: TGTGCCAGCAGCCCCCAGGGGGAGAGCTCCTACAATGAGCAGTTCTTC. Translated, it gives CASSPQGESSYNEQFF.

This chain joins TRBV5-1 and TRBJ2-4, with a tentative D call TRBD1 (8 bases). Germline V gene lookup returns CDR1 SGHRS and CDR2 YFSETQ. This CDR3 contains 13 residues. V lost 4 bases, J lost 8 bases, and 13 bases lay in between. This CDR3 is CASSVTGGDIQYF. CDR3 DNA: TGCGCCAGCAGCGTTACAGGGGGGGACATTCAGTACTTC. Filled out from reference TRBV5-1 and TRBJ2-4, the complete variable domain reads KAGVTQTPRYLIKTRGQQVTLSCSPISGHRSVSWYQQTPGQGLQFLFEYFSETQRNKGNFPGRFSGRQFSNSRSEMNVSTLELGDSALYLCASSVTGGDIQYFGAGTRLSVL.

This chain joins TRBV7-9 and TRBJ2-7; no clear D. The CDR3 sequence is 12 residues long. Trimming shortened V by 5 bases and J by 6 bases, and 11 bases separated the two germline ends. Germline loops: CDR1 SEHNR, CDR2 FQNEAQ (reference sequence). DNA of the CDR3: TGTGCCAGCAGCCAACCCGTGGGCGAGCAGTACTTC. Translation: CASSQPVGEQYF.

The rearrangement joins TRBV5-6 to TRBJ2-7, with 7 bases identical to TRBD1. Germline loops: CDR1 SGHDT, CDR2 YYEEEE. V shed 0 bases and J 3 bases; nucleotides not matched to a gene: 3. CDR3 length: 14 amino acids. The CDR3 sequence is CASSLGGDSYEQYV. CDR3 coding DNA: TGTGCCAGCAGCTTGGGAGGGGACAGCTACGAGCAGTACGTC.

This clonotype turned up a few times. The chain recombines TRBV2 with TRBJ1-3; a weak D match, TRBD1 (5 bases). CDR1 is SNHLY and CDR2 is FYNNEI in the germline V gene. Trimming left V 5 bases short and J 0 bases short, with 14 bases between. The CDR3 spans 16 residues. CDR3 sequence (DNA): TGTGCCAGCAGTCACGACAGTTTCTTCTCTGGAAACACCATATATTTT. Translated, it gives CASSHDSFFSGNTIYF. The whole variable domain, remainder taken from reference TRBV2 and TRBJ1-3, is EPEVTQTPSHQVTQMGQEVILRCVPISNHLYFYWYRQILGQKVEFLVSFYNNEISEKSEIFDDQFSVERPDGSNFTLKIRSTKLEDSAMYFCASSHDSFFSGNTIYFGEGSWLTVV.

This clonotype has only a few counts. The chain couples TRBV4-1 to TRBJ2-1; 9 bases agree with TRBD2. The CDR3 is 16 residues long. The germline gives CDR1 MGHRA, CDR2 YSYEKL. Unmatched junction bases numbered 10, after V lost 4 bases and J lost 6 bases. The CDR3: CASSPYWRGGPNEQFF. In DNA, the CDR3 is TGCGCCAGCAGCCCCTACTGGCGGGGGGGCCCCAATGAGCAGTTCTTC.

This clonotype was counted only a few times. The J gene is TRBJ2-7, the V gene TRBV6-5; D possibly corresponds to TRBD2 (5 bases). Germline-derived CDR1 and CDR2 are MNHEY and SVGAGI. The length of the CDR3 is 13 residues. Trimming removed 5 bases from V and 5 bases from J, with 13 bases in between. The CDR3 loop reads CASSATGFHEQYV. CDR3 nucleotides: TGTGCCAGCAGTGCCACGGGGTTCCACGAGCAGTACGTC.

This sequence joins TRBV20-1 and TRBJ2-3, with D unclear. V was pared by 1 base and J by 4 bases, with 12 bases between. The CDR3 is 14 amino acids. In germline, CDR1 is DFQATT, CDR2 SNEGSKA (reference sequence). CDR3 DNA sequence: TGCAGTGCTAGAGGATGGCAGGCGGCAGATACGCAGTATTTT. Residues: CSARGWQAADTQYF.

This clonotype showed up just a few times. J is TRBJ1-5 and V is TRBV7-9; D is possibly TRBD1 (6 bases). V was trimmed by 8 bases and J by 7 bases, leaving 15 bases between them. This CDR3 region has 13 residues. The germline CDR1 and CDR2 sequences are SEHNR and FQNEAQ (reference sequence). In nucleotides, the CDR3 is TGTGCCAGCTCGAAATTACAGGGCCAGCCCCAGCATTTT. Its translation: CASSKLQGQPQHF.

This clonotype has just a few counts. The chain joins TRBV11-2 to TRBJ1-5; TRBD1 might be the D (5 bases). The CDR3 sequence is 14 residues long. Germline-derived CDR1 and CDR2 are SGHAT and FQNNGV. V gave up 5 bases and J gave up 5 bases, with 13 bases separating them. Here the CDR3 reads CASSPGPHDQPQHF. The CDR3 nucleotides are TGTGCCAGCAGCCCGGGACCCCACGATCAGCCCCAGCATTTT.

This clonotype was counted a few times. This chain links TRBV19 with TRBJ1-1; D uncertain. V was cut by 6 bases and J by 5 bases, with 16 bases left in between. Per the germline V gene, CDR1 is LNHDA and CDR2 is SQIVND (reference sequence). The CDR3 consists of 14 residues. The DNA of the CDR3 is TGTGCCAGTAGCCAGATCACAAGAAGGACTGAAGCTTTCTTT. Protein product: CASSQITRRTEAFF. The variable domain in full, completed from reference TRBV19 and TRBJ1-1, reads DGGITQSPKYLFRKEGQNVTLSCEQNLNHDAMYWYRQDPGQGLRLIYYSQIVNDFQKGDIAEGYSVSREKKESFPLTVTSAQKNPTAFYLCASSQITRRTEAFFGQGTRLTVV.

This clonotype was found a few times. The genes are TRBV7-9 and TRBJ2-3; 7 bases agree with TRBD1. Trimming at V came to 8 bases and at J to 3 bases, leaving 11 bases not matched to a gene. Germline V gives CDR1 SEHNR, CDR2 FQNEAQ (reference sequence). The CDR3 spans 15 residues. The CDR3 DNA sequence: TGTGCCAGCGGGGCCGGGACAGCTACAACAGATACGCAGTATTTT. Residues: CASGAGTATTDTQYF.

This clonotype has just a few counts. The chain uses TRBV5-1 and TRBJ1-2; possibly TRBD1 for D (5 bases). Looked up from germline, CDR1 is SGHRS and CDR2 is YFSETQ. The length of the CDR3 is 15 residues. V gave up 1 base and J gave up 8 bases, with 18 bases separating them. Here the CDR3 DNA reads TGCGCCAGCAGCTTGTCCCAGGGCGGGGCCGGCGGCTACACCTTC. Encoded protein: CASSLSQGGAGGYTF.

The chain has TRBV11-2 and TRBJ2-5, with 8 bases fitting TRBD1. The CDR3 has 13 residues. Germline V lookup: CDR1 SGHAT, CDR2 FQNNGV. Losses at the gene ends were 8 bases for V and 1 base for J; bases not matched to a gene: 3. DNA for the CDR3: TGTGCCAGCGTCCAGGGGGCCCAAGAGACCCAGTACTTC. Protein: CASVQGAQETQYF.